Listed here are 10 T cell receptor beta chains from one sample, sequenced in a study of glioma-infiltrating T cells after dendritic cell vaccination. Measured with immunoSEQ multiplex PCR; TCRdb has only the in-frame clones, and not every one. The sample has more than 100,000 clones; roughly 79% are singletons. This specimen consisted of blood, obtained before dendritic cell vaccination. The receptors stem from a human donor with glioblastoma.

V is TRBV7-3 and J is TRBJ1-1, with D maybe TRBD1 (6 bases). Germline V gives CDR1 SGHTA, CDR2 FQGTGA. CDR3 length: 14 amino acids. The V and J ends lost 4 bases and 3 bases respectively, with 12 bases between them. The CDR3 spells CASSSLGADTEAFF. The CDR3 DNA reads TGTGCCAGCAGCTCGCTGGGGGCGGACACTGAAGCTTTCTTT.

This chain links TRBV4-2 with TRBJ2-5, with a weak D call TRBD2 (5 bases). The CDR3 totals 14 residues. Germline lookup yields CDR1 LGHNA and CDR2 YNFKEQ. With 5 bases removed from V and 5 bases from J, the gap between germline ends came to 15 bases. The CDR3 DNA reads as TGTGCCAGCAGCAAGACGAGAGGCGGGGAGACCCAGTACTTC. Residues: CASSKTRGGETQYF.

V gene TRBV4-1 combines with J gene TRBJ2-1; maybe TRBD1 (5 bases). CDR1 and CDR2 (germline): MGHRA, YSYEKL. The germline V and J ends were trimmed by 4 bases and 0 bases, with 16 bases remaining between them. The CDR3 is 17 residues long. The DNA for the CDR3 is TGCGCCAGCAGCCCATCTAGGGGCGCGAGCTCCTACAATGAGCAGTTCTTC. Its translation is CASSPSRGASSYNEQFF.

The chain joins TRBV2 to TRBJ2-7; D unresolved. The CDR3 covers 11 residues. From germline, CDR1 is SNHLY and CDR2 FYNNEI. With 8 bases removed from V and 5 bases from J, the gap between germline ends came to 10 bases. The CDR3 DNA reads as TGTGCCAGCGCGGAATTCCACGAGCAGTACTTC. This sequence encodes CASAEFHEQYF.

The chain joins TRBV7-9 to TRBJ1-1, with a weak D call TRBD1 (6 bases). Germline V gene sequence: CDR1 SEHNR, CDR2 FQNEAQ (reference sequence). The CDR3 is made up of 15 amino acids. Trimming stripped 5 bases from V and 1 base from J, with 14 bases between. CDR3 sequence: CASSLGGEGNTEAFF. DNA for the CDR3: TGTGCCAGCAGCCTAGGGGGTGAGGGGAACACTGAAGCTTTCTTT.

Turning to this clone: An end of the junction does not agree with germline; a read error may underlie this. The chain carries TRBV7-7 and TRBJ2-2; D is unresolved. The CDR3 totals 16 residues. The germline V gene has CDR1 SSHAT and CDR2 FNYEAQ (reference sequence). DNA of the CDR3: TGTGCTAGCAGCTACGAAACGGCAGGGAACACCGGGGAGCTGTTTTTT. Its translation: CASSYETAGNTGELFF. Together with reference TRBV7-7 and TRBJ2-2, the CDR3 gives the full variable domain: GAGVSQSPRYKVTKRGQDVTLRCDPISSHATLYWYQQALGQGPEFLTYFNYEAQPDKSGLPSDRFSAERPEGSISTLTIQRTEQRDSAMYRCASSYETAGNTGELFFGEGSRLTVL.

V gene TRBV2 combines with J gene TRBJ2-3; TRBD2 matches 10 bases. The junction had 13 bases not matched to a gene; V was cut back by 6 bases and J by 1 base. The CDR3 consists of 18 residues. From germline, CDR1 is SNHLY and CDR2 FYNNEI. The CDR3 region is CASRAPGLAISGTDTQYF. The CDR3 DNA is TGTGCCAGCAGGGCCCCGGGACTAGCGATTTCGGGCACAGATACGCAGTATTTT.

In DNA, the CDR3 is TGCGCCACCGGGGGACAGGGCCTAAATCAGCCCCAGCATTTT. Protein product: CATGGQGLNQPQHF. The chain is built from TRBV23-1 and TRBJ1-5, with 9 nucleotides matching TRBD1. TRBV23-1 counts as an open reading frame of uncertain function. This CDR3 is 14 amino acids long. J lost 4 bases, V lost 10 bases, and 8 bases had no gene match.

In its sample, this clone was seen once. V and J are TRBV6-5 and TRBJ2-7, with D perhaps matching TRBD2 (5 bases). The CDR3 runs to 12 residues. Germline-derived CDR1 and CDR2 are MNHEY and SVGAGI. V lost 7 bases to trimming and J lost 4 bases, with 11 bases between them. DNA for the CDR3: TGTGCCAGCACCACCGGGGAGTACGAGCAGTACTTC. Translation: CASTTGEYEQYF.

The chain combines TRBV7-2 with TRBJ1-5; TRBD1 might be the D (5 bases). Trimming removed 3 bases from V and 1 base from J, with 13 bases in between. The CDR3 has 16 amino acids. Germline CDR1 SGHTA, CDR2 FQGNSA. The CDR3 loop is CASSFRVGESNQPQHF. CDR3 DNA: TGTGCCAGCAGCTTCAGGGTTGGTGAGAGCAATCAGCCCCAGCATTTT.